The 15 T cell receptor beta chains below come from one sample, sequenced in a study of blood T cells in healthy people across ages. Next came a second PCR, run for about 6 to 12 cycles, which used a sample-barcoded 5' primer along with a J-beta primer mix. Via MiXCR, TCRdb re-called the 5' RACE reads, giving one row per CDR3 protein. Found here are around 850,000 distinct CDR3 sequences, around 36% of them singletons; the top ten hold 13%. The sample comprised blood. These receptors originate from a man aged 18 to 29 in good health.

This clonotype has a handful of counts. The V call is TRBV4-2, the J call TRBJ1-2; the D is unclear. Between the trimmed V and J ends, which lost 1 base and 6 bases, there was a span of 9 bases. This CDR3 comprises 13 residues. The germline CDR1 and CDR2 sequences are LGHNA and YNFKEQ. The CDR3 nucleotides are TGTGCCAGCAGCCAAGGAACATGGGATGGCTACACCTTC. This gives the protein CASSQGTWDGYTF.

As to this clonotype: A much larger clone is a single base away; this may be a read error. CDR3 protein: CSAQTSGGSNEQYF. In DNA form, the CDR3 reads TGCAGTGCCCAGACTAGCGGGGGATCTAATGAGCAGTACTTC. J is TRBJ2-5 and V is TRBV20-1, with 12 bases aligning to TRBD2. V lost 6 bases and J lost 11; bases outside the gene matches: 13. The CDR3 runs to 14 residues. Germline lookup yields CDR1 DFQATT and CDR2 SNEGSKA (reference sequence).

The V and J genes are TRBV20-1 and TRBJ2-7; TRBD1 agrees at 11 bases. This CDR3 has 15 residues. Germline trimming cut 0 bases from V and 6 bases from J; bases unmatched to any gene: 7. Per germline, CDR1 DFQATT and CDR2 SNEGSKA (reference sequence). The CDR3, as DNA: TGCAGTGCTAGAGATCCGGGACAGGGGGTGGCCGAGCAGTACTTC. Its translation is CSARDPGQGVAEQYF.

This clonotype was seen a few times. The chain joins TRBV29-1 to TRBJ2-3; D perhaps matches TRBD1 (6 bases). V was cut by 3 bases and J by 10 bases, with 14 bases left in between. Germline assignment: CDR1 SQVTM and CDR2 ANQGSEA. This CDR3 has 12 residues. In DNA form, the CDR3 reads TGCAGCGTTGAGGGCACAGGGCCCCCGCAGTATTTT. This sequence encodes CSVEGTGPPQYF.

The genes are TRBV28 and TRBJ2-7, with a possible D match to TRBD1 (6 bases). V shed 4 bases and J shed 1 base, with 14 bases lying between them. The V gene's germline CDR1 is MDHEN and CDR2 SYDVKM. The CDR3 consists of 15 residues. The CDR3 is CASSSRPRGSYEQYF. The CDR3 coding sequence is TGTGCCAGCAGTTCCCGTCCAAGGGGGTCCTACGAGCAGTACTTC.

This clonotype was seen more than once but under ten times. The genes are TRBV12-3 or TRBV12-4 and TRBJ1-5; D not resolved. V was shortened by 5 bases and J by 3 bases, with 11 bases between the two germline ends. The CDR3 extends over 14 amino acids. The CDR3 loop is CASSAQVLNQPQHF. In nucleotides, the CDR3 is TGTGCCAGCAGTGCCCAGGTTCTCAATCAGCCCCAGCATTTT.

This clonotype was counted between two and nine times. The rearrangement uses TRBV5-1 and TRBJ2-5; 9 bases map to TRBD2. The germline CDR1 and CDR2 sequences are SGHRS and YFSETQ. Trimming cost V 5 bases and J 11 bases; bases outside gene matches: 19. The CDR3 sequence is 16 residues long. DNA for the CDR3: TGCGCCAGCAGTCCTGGGGGAGCGGGGGGATACAATGAGCAGTACTTC. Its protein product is CASSPGGAGGYNEQYF. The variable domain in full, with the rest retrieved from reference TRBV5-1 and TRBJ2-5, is KAGVTQTPRYLIKTRGQQVTLSCSPISGHRSVSWYQQTPGQGLQFLFEYFSETQRNKGNFPGRFSGRQFSNSRSEMNVSTLELGDSALYLCASSPGGAGGYNEQYFGPGTRLLVL.

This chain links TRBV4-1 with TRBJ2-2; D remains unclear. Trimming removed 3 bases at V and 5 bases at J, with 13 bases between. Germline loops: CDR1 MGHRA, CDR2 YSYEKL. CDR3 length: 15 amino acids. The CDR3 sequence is CASSHEASGTGELFF. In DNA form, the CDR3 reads TGCGCCAGCAGCCACGAGGCCAGTGGTACCGGGGAGCTGTTTTTT.

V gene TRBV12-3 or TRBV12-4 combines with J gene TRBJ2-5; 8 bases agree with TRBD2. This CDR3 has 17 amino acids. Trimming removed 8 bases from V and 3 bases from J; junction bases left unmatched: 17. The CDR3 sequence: CASDARGSSGGKETQYF. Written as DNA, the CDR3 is TGTGCCAGCGACGCCCGAGGGTCCAGCGGGGGTAAAGAGACCCAGTACTTC.

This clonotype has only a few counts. For the CDR3, the DNA is TGTGCCAGCAGTGGGACAGGGAAGAGCACAGATACGCAGTATTTT. This translates into CASSGTGKSTDTQYF. The rearrangement joins TRBV12-3 or TRBV12-4 to TRBJ2-3; 9 bases fit TRBD1. V was clipped by 5 bases and J by 0 bases; unmatched bases: 3. The CDR3 loop spans 15 amino acids.

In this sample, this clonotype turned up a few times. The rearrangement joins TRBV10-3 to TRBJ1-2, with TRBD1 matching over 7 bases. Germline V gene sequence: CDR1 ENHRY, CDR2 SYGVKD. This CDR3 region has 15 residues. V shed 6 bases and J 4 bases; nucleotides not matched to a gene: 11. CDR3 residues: CAIRDSRGEGYGYTF. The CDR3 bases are TGTGCCATCAGAGACTCCAGGGGGGAAGGCTATGGCTACACCTTC.

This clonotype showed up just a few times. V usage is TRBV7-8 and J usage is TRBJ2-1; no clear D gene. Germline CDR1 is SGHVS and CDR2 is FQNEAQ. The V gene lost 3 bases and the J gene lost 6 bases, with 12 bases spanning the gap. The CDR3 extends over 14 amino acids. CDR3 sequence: CASSLGLDGNEQFF. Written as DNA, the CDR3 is TGTGCCAGCAGCTTGGGGTTGGATGGCAATGAGCAGTTCTTC.

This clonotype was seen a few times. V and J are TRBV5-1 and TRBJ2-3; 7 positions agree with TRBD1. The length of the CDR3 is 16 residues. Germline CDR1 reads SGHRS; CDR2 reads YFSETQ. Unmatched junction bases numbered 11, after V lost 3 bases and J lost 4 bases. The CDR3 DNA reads TGCGCCAGCAGCTGGGGACAGTATCCTTCATCAGATACGCAGTATTTT. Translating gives CASSWGQYPSSDTQYF.

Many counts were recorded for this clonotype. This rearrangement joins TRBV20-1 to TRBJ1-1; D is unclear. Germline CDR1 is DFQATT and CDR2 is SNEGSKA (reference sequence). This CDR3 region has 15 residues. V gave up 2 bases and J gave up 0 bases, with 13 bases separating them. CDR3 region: CSARKFVEMNTEAFF. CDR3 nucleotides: TGCAGTGCTAGAAAGTTTGTGGAGATGAACACTGAAGCTTTCTTT.

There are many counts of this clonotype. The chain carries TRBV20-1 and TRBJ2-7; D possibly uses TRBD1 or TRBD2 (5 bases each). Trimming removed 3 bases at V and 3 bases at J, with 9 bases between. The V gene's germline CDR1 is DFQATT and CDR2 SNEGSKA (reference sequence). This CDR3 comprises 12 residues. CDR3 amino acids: CSASLGDYEQYF. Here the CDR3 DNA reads TGCAGTGCTAGTTTGGGGGACTACGAGCAGTACTTC.